This TCR beta chain is from a study of T-cell reconstitution after alpha-beta-depleted transplantation in children. This clonotype was observed at least ten times. Construction of the TCRbeta library involved unique molecular identifiers. Each CDR3 protein gets one entry after TCRdb re-called the PCR reads with MiXCR. Among approximately 97,000 distinct CDR3 sequences listed, approximately 6% were seen once. This CDR3 region has 16 residues. Germline V lookup: CDR1 DFQATT, CDR2 SNEGSKA (reference sequence). Trimming cost V 0 bases and J 4 bases; bases outside gene matches: 12. The chain joins TRBV20-1 to TRBJ2-7; the match to TRBD1 covers 7 bases. The sample consisted of PBMCs, mostly from graft donor cells, taken 60 days after TCRalphabeta/CD19-depleted stem cell transplant. The receptor comes from a female patient aged 2-15 years who had a stem cell transplant for Fanconi anemia, so the T cells may come from the graft donor. The CDR3 protein is CSARDVMGDREYEQYF. Here the CDR3 DNA reads TGCAGTGCTAGAGATGTGATGGGAGACAGGGAATACGAGCAGTACTTC.